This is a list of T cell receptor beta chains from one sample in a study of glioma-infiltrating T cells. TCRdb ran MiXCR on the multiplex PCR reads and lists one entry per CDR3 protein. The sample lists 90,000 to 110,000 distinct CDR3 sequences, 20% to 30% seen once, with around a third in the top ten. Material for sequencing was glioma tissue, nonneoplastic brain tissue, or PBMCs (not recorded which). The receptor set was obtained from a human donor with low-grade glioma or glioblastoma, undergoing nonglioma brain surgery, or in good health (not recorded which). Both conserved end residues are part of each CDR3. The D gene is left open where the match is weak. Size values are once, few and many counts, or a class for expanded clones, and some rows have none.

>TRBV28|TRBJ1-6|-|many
CASGGRNSPLHF
TGTGCCAGCGGGGGGCGGAATTCACCCCTCCACTTT
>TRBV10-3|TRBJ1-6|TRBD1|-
CAISDRDRSRNSPLHF
TGTGCCATCAGTGATCGGGACAGGAGTCGGAATTCACCCCTCCACTTT
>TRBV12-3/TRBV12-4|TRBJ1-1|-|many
CASSPSGEGNTEAFF
TGTGCCAGCAGTCCCTCCGGGGAGGGGAACACTGAAGCTTTCTTT
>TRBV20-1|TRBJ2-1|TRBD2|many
CSARVVLAGNEQFF
TGCAGTGCTAGAGTGGTACTAGCGGGGAATGAGCAGTTCTTC
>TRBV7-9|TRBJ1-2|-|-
CASSLAPYGYTF
TGTGCCAGCAGCTTAGCCCCCTATGGCTACACCTTC
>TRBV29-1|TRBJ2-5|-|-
CSVGGGPQETQYF
TGCAGCGTTGGGGGGGGCCCCCAAGAGACCCAGTACTTC
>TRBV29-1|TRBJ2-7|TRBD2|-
CGVEAPTSGSYERYF
TGCGGCGTTGAAGCCCCTACTAGCGGGAGCTACGAGCGGTACTTC
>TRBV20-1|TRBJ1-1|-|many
CSARDRVTEAFF
TGCAGTGCTAGAGACCGAGTCACTGAAGCTTTCTTT
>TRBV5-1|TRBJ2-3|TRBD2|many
CASTPTGGADTQYF
TGCGCCAGCACCCCTACGGGAGGGGCAGATACGCAGTATTTT
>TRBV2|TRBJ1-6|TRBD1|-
CASSEWGRGDSPLHF
TGTGCCAGCAGTGAATGGGGCAGGGGGGATTCACCCCTCCACTTT
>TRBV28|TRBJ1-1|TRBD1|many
CASSLQGGRNTEAFF
TGTGCCAGCAGTTTACAGGGGGGAAGGAACACTGAAGCTTTCTTT
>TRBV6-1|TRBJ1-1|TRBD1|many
CASSDMDRLTEAFF
TGTGCCAGCAGTGACATGGACAGGTTAACTGAAGCTTTCTTT
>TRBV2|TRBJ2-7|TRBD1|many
CASSRDRGESYEQYF
TGTGCCAGCAGCCGGGACAGGGGCGAGTCCTACGAGCAGTACTTC
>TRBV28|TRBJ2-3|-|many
CASSRIGSSTDTQYF
TGTGCCAGCAGCCGAATAGGATCCTCCACAGATACGCAGTATTTT
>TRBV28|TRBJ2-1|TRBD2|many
CASTGTSRYNEQFF
TGTGCCAGCACCGGGACTAGCAGATACAATGAGCAGTTCTTC
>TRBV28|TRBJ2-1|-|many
CASLPPVGPSSYNEQFF
TGTGCCAGCCTGCCCCCCGTGGGACCGAGCTCCTACAATGAGCAGTTCTTC
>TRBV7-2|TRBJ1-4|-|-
CASSLGLQIEKLFF
TGTGCCAGCAGCTTAGGGCTACAGATTGAAAAACTGTTTTTT
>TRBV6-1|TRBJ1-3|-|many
CASSWGASSGNTIYF
TGTGCCAGCAGCTGGGGGGCGAGCTCTGGAAACACCATATATTTT
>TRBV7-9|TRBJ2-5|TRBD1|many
CASSLEDRGPGETQYF
TGTGCCAGCAGCTTAGAGGACAGGGGGCCTGGGGAGACCCAGTACTTC
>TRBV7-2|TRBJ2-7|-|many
CASSFDRYEQYF
TGTGCCAGCAGCTTTGATAGGTACGAGCAGTACTTC
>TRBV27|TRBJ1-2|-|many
CASSLRRDRTGGYTF
TGTGCCAGCAGTTTGAGGAGGGATCGGACGGGAGGCTACACCTTC
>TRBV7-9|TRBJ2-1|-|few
CASSYSAEIYNEQFF
TGTGCCAGCAGCTACTCGGCGGAGATCTACAATGAGCAGTTCTTC
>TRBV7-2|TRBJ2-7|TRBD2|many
CASSLRLAGAIDEQYF
TGTGCCAGCAGCTTGCGACTAGCGGGAGCAATAGACGAGCAGTACTTC
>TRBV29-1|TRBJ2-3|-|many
CSVVLAGPSTDTQYF
TGCAGCGTTGTCTTGGCGGGCCCTAGCACAGATACGCAGTATTTT
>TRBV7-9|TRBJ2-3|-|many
CASSLLRGFSTDTQYF
TGTGCCAGCAGCCTCCTCAGGGGATTCAGCACAGATACGCAGTATTTT
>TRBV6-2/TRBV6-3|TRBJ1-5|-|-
CAISYDNSQHF
TGTGCCATCAGTTATGACAATTCTCAGCATTTT
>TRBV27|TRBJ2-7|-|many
CASSLYGPPPQQYF
TGTGCCAGCAGTTTATACGGACCACCTCCACAGCAGTACTTC
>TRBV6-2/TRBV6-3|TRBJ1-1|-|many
CASVLGTAGGAYSRNTEAFF
TGTGCCAGCGTATTGGGAACCGCCGGGGGCGCCTATAGCCGAAACACTGAAGCTTTCTTT
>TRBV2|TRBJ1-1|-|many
CASSARGTEAFF
TGTGCCAGCAGTGCTCGAGGAACTGAAGCTTTCTTT
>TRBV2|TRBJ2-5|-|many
CASSERIGQYF
TGTGCCAGCAGTGAAAGGATAGGCCAGTACTTC
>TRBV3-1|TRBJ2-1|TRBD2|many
CASSVGTSYGSEQFF
TGTGCCAGCAGTGTCGGGACTAGCTACGGGAGTGAGCAGTTCTTC
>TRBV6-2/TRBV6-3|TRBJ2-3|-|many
CASSQGGSTDTQYF
TGTGCCAGCAGCCAGGGGGGTAGCACAGATACGCAGTATTTT
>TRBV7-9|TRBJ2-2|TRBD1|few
CASSLDRGVTGELFF
TGTGCCAGCAGCCTTGACAGGGGGGTCACCGGGGAGCTGTTTTTT
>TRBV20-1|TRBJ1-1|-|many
CSAHEGMNTEAFF
TGCAGTGCGCATGAGGGTATGAACACTGAAGCTTTCTTT
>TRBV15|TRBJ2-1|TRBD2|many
CATSRVTSGGVQFEQFF
TGTGCCACCAGCAGAGTAACTAGCGGGGGAGTACAATTTGAGCAGTTCTTC
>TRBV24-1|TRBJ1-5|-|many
CATSEKTDQPQHF
TGTGCCACCAGTGAGAAGACGGATCAGCCCCAGCATTTT
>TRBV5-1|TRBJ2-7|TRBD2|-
CASSLRNTGGRNEQYF
TGCGCCAGCAGCTTGAGAAACACGGGAGGCCGGAACGAGCAGTACTTC
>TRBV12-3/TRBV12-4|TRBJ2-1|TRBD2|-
CASSLSSGSLNEQFF
TGTGCCAGCAGCTTATCTAGCGGGAGTTTAAATGAGCAGTTCTTC
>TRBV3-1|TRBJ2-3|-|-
CASSPEERPDRADTQYF
TGTGCCAGCAGCCCTGAAGAGCGTCCGGACCGGGCGGATACGCAGTATTTT
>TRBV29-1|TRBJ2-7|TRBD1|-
CSAGQGGSYEQYF
TGCAGCGCCGGACAGGGGGGCTCCTACGAGCAGTACTTC
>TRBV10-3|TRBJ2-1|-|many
CAINTRGINEQFF
TGTGCCATCAATACTAGAGGGATCAATGAGCAGTTCTTC
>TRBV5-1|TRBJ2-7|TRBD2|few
CASSLGLAGGSYEQYF
TGCGCCAGCAGCCTTGGACTAGCGGGAGGATCCTACGAGCAGTACTTC
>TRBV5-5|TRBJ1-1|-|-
CAGSLARNTEAFF
TGTGCCGGCAGCTTGGCCAGGAACACTGAAGCTTTCTTT
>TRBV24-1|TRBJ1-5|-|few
CATSDLPRDMEIESNQPQHF
TGTGCCACCAGTGATCTACCCCGGGACATGGAAATTGAGAGCAATCAGCCCCAGCATTTT
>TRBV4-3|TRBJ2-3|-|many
CASSLNNGGFTDTQYF
TGCGCCAGCAGCCTAAACAATGGCGGCTTCACAGATACGCAGTATTTT
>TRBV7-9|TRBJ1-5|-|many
CASSYSNQPQHF
TGTGCCAGCAGCTATAGCAATCAGCCCCAGCATTTT
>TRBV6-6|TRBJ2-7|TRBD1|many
CASSYRTGGSSYEQYF
TGTGCCAGCAGTTACAGGACAGGGGGCAGCTCCTACGAGCAGTACTTC
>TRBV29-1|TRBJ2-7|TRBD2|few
CSVLFRASGNHYEQYF
TGCAGCGTTCTCTTTCGGGCTAGCGGGAACCACTACGAGCAGTACTTC
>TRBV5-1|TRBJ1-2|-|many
CASSLDGRDYGYTF
TGCGCCAGCAGCTTGGACGGCAGAGATTATGGCTACACCTTC
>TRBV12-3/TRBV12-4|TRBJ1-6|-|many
CASRAGRYYNSPLHF
TGTGCCAGTCGCGCGGGGAGGTACTATAATTCACCCCTCCACTTT
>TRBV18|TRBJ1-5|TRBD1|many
CASSPGGQVTSNQPQHF
TGTGCCAGCTCTCCCGGGGGACAGGTAACTAGCAATCAGCCCCAGCATTTT
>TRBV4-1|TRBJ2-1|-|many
CASSQGRVEQFF
TGCGCCAGCAGCCAAGGTAGGGTTGAGCAGTTCTTC
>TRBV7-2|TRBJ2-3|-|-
CASSIGLSGVGAQYF
TGTGCCAGCAGCATAGGACTATCGGGAGTTGGTGCGCAGTATTTT
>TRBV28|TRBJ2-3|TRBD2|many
CAGQLAGVDTQYF
TGTGCCGGCCAACTAGCGGGAGTAGATACGCAGTATTTT
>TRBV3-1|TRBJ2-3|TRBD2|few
CASSQDSEGRGDTQYF
TGTGCCAGCAGCCAAGATTCAGAGGGGAGGGGAGATACGCAGTATTTT
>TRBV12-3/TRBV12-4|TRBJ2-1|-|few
CASSFGRSNEQFF
TGTGCCAGCAGTTTTGGCAGGAGCAATGAGCAGTTCTTC
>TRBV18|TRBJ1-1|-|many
CASSPVQNTEAFF
TGTGCCAGCTCACCGGTGCAGAACACTGAAGCTTTCTTT
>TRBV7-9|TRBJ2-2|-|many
CASSLTAGELFF
TGTGCCAGCAGCCTGACGGCCGGGGAGCTGTTTTTT
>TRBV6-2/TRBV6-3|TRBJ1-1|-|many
CASSYSPDRVIGTEAFF
TGTGCCAGCAGTTACTCGCCCGATCGGGTAATAGGGACTGAAGCTTTCTTT
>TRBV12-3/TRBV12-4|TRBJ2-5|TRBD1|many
CASSPAGTGYEETQYF
TGTGCCAGCAGTCCAGCCGGGACAGGGTACGAAGAGACCCAGTACTTC